The 30 T cell receptor beta chains given below trace back to one sample, sequenced in a study of metastatic and nonmetastatic thyroid tumors. All patients reached thyroid surgery having received no treatment beforehand. TCRdb recomputed clones from the PCR reads via MiXCR. This sample has some 8,500 clones, with 35% found just once. Sequenced sample: tumor tissue. The source of these receptors is a female donor with papillary thyroid cancer or a benign thyroid nodule (not recorded which). Some clones in this sample may be carry-over from other donors' samples.

This chain's CDR3 is CASSKGSTEAFF. CDR3 DNA sequence: TGTGCCAGCAGCAAAGGGAGCACTGAAGCTTTCTTT. The V and J genes are TRBV9 and TRBJ1-1; D is ambiguous. The germline CDR1 and CDR2 sequences are SGDLS and YYNGEE. This CDR3 region has 12 residues. V shed 4 bases and J shed 4 bases, with 8 bases lying between them. Drawing the rest from reference TRBV9 and TRBJ1-1, the complete variable domain is DSGVTQTPKHLITATGQRVTLRCSPRSGDLSVYWYQQSLDQGLQFLIQYYNGEERAKGNILERFSAQQFPDLHSELNLSSLELGDSALYFCASSKGSTEAFFGQGTRLTVV.

This clone is labeled medium-sized. The V and J genes are TRBV10-3 and TRBJ2-1, with D uncertain. The germline V gene encodes CDR1 ENHRY and CDR2 SYGVKD. This CDR3 has 11 amino acids. V gave up 3 bases and J gave up 5 bases, with 2 bases separating them. The CDR3 here is CAISDNNEQFF. CDR3 in DNA: TGTGCCATCAGTGACAACAATGAGCAGTTCTTC.

The V and J genes are TRBV11-2 and TRBJ2-3; 12 nucleotides match TRBD2. V shed 4 bases and J 5 bases; nucleotides not matched to a gene: 7. The germline V gene encodes CDR1 SGHAT and CDR2 FQNNGV. The CDR3 spans 16 residues. Written as DNA, the CDR3 is TGTGCCAGCAGCTCACGACTAGCGGGAGTGGGAGATACGCAGTATTTT. It yields the protein CASSSRLAGVGDTQYF.

This rearrangement joins TRBV5-1 to TRBJ1-1; D is unresolved. The CDR3 is made up of 14 amino acids. Looked up from germline, CDR1 is SGHRS and CDR2 is YFSETQ. V was pared by 0 bases and J by 7 bases, with 13 bases between. The CDR3 is CASSLVSGVSEAFF. The CDR3 coding sequence is TGCGCCAGCAGCTTGGTTTCCGGTGTCAGTGAAGCTTTCTTT.

The V and J genes are TRBV18 and TRBJ1-4, with D unclear. In germline, CDR1 is KGHSH, CDR2 LQKENI. V dropped 6 bases and J dropped 6 bases, with 11 bases sitting between them. The CDR3 length is 13 residues. CDR3 amino acids: CASSERQDEKLFF. CDR3 coding DNA: TGTGCCAGCTCCGAGAGACAAGATGAAAAACTGTTTTTT. The variable domain in full, with the rest retrieved from reference TRBV18 and TRBJ1-4, is NAGVMQNPRHLVRRRGQEARLRCSPMKGHSHVYWYRQLPEEGLKFMVYLQKENIIDESGMPKERFSAEFPKEGPSILRIQQVVRGDSAAYFCASSERQDEKLFFGSGTQLSVL.

This sequence joins TRBV6-1 and TRBJ2-7; TRBD1 agrees at 9 bases. V dropped 6 bases and J dropped 3; count of bases not matched to a gene: 9. The CDR3 consists of 15 residues. Germline values: CDR1 MNHNS, CDR2 SASEGT. The CDR3 DNA reads TGTGCCAGCAGAGAGCCGGGACAGGGTGGCTACGAGCAGTACTTC. Translating gives CASREPGQGGYEQYF.

Only a few counts were recorded for this clone. J is TRBJ1-2 and V is TRBV6-2 or TRBV6-3; no firm D call. The V gene lost 5 bases and the J gene lost 9 bases, with 10 bases spanning the gap. CDR3 length: 11 amino acids. The germline V gene has CDR1 MNHEY and CDR2 SVGEGT. The CDR3 spells CASSLAVCYTF. The CDR3 DNA follows: TGTGCCAGCAGTCTAGCGGTATGCTACACCTTC.

The CDR3 sequence: CASSPDRESSPLHF. The DNA for the CDR3 is TGTGCCAGCAGCCCCGACAGGGAGAGTTCACCCCTCCACTTT. The chain combines TRBV4-2 with TRBJ1-6, with 7 nucleotides matching TRBD1. Germline loops: CDR1 LGHNA, CDR2 YNFKEQ. CDR3 length equals 14 residues. V was pared by 4 bases and J by 9 bases, with 6 bases of the junction left unmatched.

Judged by abundance, this clone is medium-sized. The V call is TRBV27, the J call TRBJ1-5, with TRBD1 matching 7 bases. Germline CDR1 and CDR2: MNHEY and SMNVEV (reference sequence). The V segment lost 4 bases and the J segment 4 bases; nucleotides outside the gene matches: 7. The CDR3 covers 15 residues. This CDR3 reads CASSYTGDGNQPQHF. CDR3 nucleotides: TGTGCCAGCAGTTATACAGGGGATGGGAATCAGCCCCAGCATTTT.

DNA of the CDR3: TGTGCCTGGAGTCGGGGGTCCGGCACCGGGGAGCTGTTTTTT. Amino acids: CAWSRGSGTGELFF. The gene calls are TRBV30 and TRBJ2-2; D possibly corresponds to TRBD2 (6 bases). Germline V gene lookup returns CDR1 GTSNPN and CDR2 SVGIG (reference sequence). The CDR3 has 14 residues. V was pared by 2 bases and J by 4 bases, with 11 bases between. Full variable domain (rest looked up from reference TRBV30 and TRBJ2-2): SQTIHQWPATLVQPVGSPLSLECTVEGTSNPNLYWYRQAAGRGLQLLFYSVGIGQISSEVPQNLSASRPQDRQFILSSKKLLLSDSGFYLCAWSRGSGTGELFFGEGSRLTVL.

This clone is labeled as medium-sized. The CDR3 loop is CSASPRQGVSGNTIYF. The CDR3 nucleotides read TGCAGTGCTAGCCCCAGACAGGGGGTCTCTGGAAACACCATATATTTT. The V and J genes are TRBV20-1 and TRBJ1-3; 9 positions agree with TRBD1. Germline CDR1 reads DFQATT; CDR2 reads SNEGSKA (reference sequence). The CDR3 extends over 16 amino acids. The ends lost 3 bases at V and 0 bases at J; junction bases unmatched: 6.

This clone is medium-sized in the sample. This chain connects TRBV6-2 or TRBV6-3 to TRBJ2-5; TRBD2 aligns across 12 bases. The junction had 5 bases not matched to a gene; V was cut back by 2 bases and J by 7 bases. This CDR3 region has 15 residues. In germline, CDR1 is MNHEY, CDR2 SVGEGT. The DNA for the CDR3 is TGTGCCAGCAGTTACCGCCTAGCGGGGGGGGGGACCCAGTACTTC. Amino acid sequence: CASSYRLAGGGTQYF.

This clone was found a few times. The V and J genes are TRBV6-1 and TRBJ2-7, with a weak D call TRBD1 (6 bases). CDR3 length: 15 amino acids. Germline CDR1 is MNHNS and CDR2 is SASEGT. The germline V and J ends were trimmed by 6 bases and 4 bases, with 19 bases remaining between them. CDR3 region: CASRLGMGAGYEQYF. CDR3 in DNA: TGTGCCAGCAGGCTGGGGATGGGGGCCGGGTACGAGCAGTACTTC.

This chain connects TRBV14 to TRBJ2-3; D remains ambiguous. Germline V gives CDR1 SGHDN, CDR2 FVKESK. The CDR3 is made up of 13 amino acids. Trimming stripped 2 bases from V and 5 bases from J, with 8 bases between. The CDR3 protein is CASSQNTGDTQYF. The CDR3 nucleotides read TGTGCCAGCAGCCAAAATACGGGAGATACGCAGTATTTT. Full variable domain (rest looked up from reference TRBV14 and TRBJ2-3): EAGVTQFPSHSVIEKGQTVTLRCDPISGHDNLYWYRRVMGKEIKFLLHFVKESKQDESGMPNNRFLAERTGGTYSTLKVQPAELEDSGVYFCASSQNTGDTQYFGPGTRLTVL.

The chain links TRBV7-2 to TRBJ2-1, with D unclear. There are 12 residues in the CDR3. V was cut by 6 bases and J by 10 bases, with 13 bases left in between. CDR1 SGHTA and CDR2 FQGNSA come from the germline V gene. The CDR3 is CASRPDGPEQFF. DNA for the CDR3: TGTGCCAGCAGGCCGGACGGCCCGGAGCAGTTCTTC.

The CDR3 DNA sequence: TGTGCCAGCAGCAAGACAGAGAACACTGAAGCTTTCTTT. Protein product: CASSKTENTEAFF. The gene calls are TRBV11-1 and TRBJ1-1, with a tentative D call TRBD1 (5 bases). Germline values: CDR1 SGHAT, CDR2 FQDESV (reference sequence). Trimming stripped 5 bases from V and 1 base from J, with 8 bases between. The CDR3 sequence is 13 residues long.

This clone has more than one count but fewer than ten. V gene TRBV2 combines with J gene TRBJ2-7, with 8 bases that match TRBD2. Germline CDR1 reads SNHLY; CDR2 reads FYNNEI. This CDR3 has 14 residues. The J segment lost 0 bases and the V segment lost 3 bases, leaving 1 base of the junction unmatched. The CDR3, as DNA: TGTGCCAGCAGTGAGACTAGCGCCTCCTACGAGCAGTACTTC. As protein: CASSETSASYEQYF.

This chain uses TRBV11-2 with TRBJ2-3; TRBD1 might be the D (5 bases). Germline lookup yields CDR1 SGHAT and CDR2 FQNNGV. Trimming cost V 5 bases and J 6 bases, with 15 bases left between them. This CDR3 has 14 residues. This CDR3 reads CASSLRRQPDTQYF. Here the CDR3 DNA reads TGTGCCAGCAGCCTAAGACGACAGCCGGATACGCAGTATTTT.

The rearrangement links TRBV30 to TRBJ2-7, with 10 bases matching TRBD2. Per germline, CDR1 GTSNPN and CDR2 SVGIG (reference sequence). V dropped 1 base and J dropped 6; count of bases not matched to a gene: 3. The CDR3 is 13 amino acids. The CDR3 DNA sequence: TGTGCCTGGAGTGCCGGGACTAGCGCCGAGCAGTACTTC. Its translation is CAWSAGTSAEQYF. Full variable domain (outside the CDR3, taken from reference TRBV30 and TRBJ2-7): SQTIHQWPATLVQPVGSPLSLECTVEGTSNPNLYWYRQAAGRGLQLLFYSVGIGQISSEVPQNLSASRPQDRQFILSSKKLLLSDSGFYLCAWSAGTSAEQYFGPGTRLTVT.

In this sample, this clone is medium-sized. This chain links TRBV20-1 with TRBJ2-5; D is possibly TRBD1 or TRBD2 (5 bases each). The CDR3 extends over 17 amino acids. Trimming took off 0 bases at V and 4 bases at J, with 21 bases between the two ends. Germline loops: CDR1 DFQATT, CDR2 SNEGSKA (reference sequence). The CDR3 here is CSARDLFGWDGGETQYF. In nucleotides, the CDR3 is TGCAGTGCTAGAGATCTCTTCGGTTGGGACGGAGGAGAGACCCAGTACTTC.

About this clone itself: One end of the junction is discordant with germline, which a read error may explain. CDR3 residues: CASSTWNQGTQYF. The CDR3 nucleotides read TGCGCCAGTTCGACATGGAACCAAGGGACCCAGTACTTC. This chain uses TRBV5-1 with TRBJ2-5; D call uncertain. From germline, CDR1 is SGHRS and CDR2 YFSETQ. The CDR3 length is 13 residues.

The sample holds a few counts of this clone. A much larger clone lies a single base off, so this may be a read error. This chain connects TRBV5-6 to TRBJ2-5; possibly TRBD1 or TRBD2 for D (7 bases each). The CDR3 is 13 residues long. Germline-derived CDR1 and CDR2 are SGHDT and YYEEEE. The CDR3 nucleotides are TGTGCCAGCACCCCGACAGGGAGGGAGACCCATTACTTC. Translated: CASTPTGRETHYF.

The J gene is TRBJ2-1, the V gene TRBV2; a possible D gene is TRBD1 (5 bases). Germline CDR1 reads SNHLY; CDR2 reads FYNNEI. The CDR3 runs 15 residues. Trimming left V 4 bases short and J 2 bases short, with 12 bases between. The CDR3 bases are TGTGCCAGCAGTGCCCAGGGCGGAACCTACAATGAGCAGTTCTTC. Encoded protein: CASSAQGGTYNEQFF.

This chain connects TRBV20-1 to TRBJ1-1, with a tentative D call TRBD1 (5 bases). Germline lookup yields CDR1 DFQATT and CDR2 SNEGSKA (reference sequence). Trimming removed 3 bases from V and 4 bases from J, with 18 bases in between. The CDR3 is 15 amino acids. In DNA form, the CDR3 reads TGCAGTGCTAGTGCCCCAACGGCGGGGGGCACTGAAGCTTTCTTT. Its translation is CSASAPTAGGTEAFF.

The rearrangement links TRBV5-1 to TRBJ1-2; D may be TRBD1 (6 bases). Germline CDR1 is SGHRS and CDR2 is YFSETQ. Trimming took 4 bases from V and 0 from J, leaving 16 bases between them. The length of the CDR3 is 16 residues. The CDR3 protein is CASSPAAGDTNYGYTF. The CDR3 region has the DNA TGCGCCAGCAGCCCCGCAGCAGGGGACACTAACTATGGCTACACCTTC.

This clone was observed a handful of times. The gene calls are TRBV6-1 and TRBJ2-7; no clear D gene. CDR3 size: 14 residues. Trimming took off 7 bases at V and 4 bases at J, with 17 bases between the two ends. Germline V gives CDR1 MNHNS, CDR2 SASEGT. CDR3 loop: CASTSDNPYYEQYF. CDR3 nucleotide sequence: TGTGCCAGCACCTCCGACAACCCTTATTACGAGCAGTACTTC.

V gene TRBV12-3 or TRBV12-4 combines with J gene TRBJ2-1; 8 bases line up with TRBD2. This CDR3 is built from 13 residues. With V trimmed by 2 bases and J by 13 bases, 7 bases remained unmatched. The CDR3 region is CASSLYQREFQFF. The CDR3 DNA sequence: TGTGCCAGCAGTTTATATCAGCGGGAGTTTCAGTTCTTC.

This clone is medium-sized in the sample. The chain is built from TRBV7-9 and TRBJ2-1; TRBD2 is a possible D gene (6 bases). This CDR3 spans 12 amino acids. V was clipped by 4 bases and J by 9 bases, with 10 bases between them. The germline V gene encodes CDR1 SEHNR and CDR2 FQNEAQ (reference sequence). This CDR3 reads CASSYSGGEQFF. CDR3 DNA: TGTGCCAGCAGCTACTCCGGGGGTGAGCAGTTCTTC.

This clone was found a few times. A much larger clone sits a single nucleotide away, making a read error possible. At the DNA level, this CDR3 is encoded by other sequences in the same sample as well. J is TRBJ2-1 and V is TRBV19; D is undetermined. The length of the CDR3 is 15 residues. CDR1 is LNHDA, CDR2 SQIVND, per germline (reference sequence). Here the CDR3 DNA reads TGTGCCAGTAGTATGAGCTCTAACTCCTACAATGAGCAATTCTTC. This sequence encodes CASSMSSNSYNEQFF.

As regards this clone: The junction differs from germline at one of its ends, possibly a read error. The CDR3 region is CASRGSGGPTNTQYF. CDR3 in DNA: TGTGCCAGCAGAGGGAGCGGGGGTCCCACAAATACGCAGTATTTT. This chain connects TRBV6-1 to TRBJ2-3; 8 bases agree with TRBD2. Germline loops: CDR1 MNHNS, CDR2 SASEGT. The CDR3 has 15 amino acids.